The clone carrying this TCR beta chain was detected once. This specimen belongs to a study of blood T cell repertoires in COVID-19. As for the study in general: Material from acute and convalescent COVID-19 was sourced from the United States, Italy and Spain. In each case, the material was cDNA or gDNA derived from T cells, B-cell-depleted T cells, or PBMCs.

Authors' data handling: Quantification of nucleated cells was approximated via reference gene primer amplification. The repertoire was sequenced with immunoSEQ multiplex PCR; TCRdb's copy has only in-frame clones and lacks some. The V and J calls and clone size were taken over from that table, and D and trimming were inferred from the DNA. The data show about 140,000 clones, about 80% seen once. The J segment lost 2 bases and the V segment lost 5 bases, leaving 15 bases of the junction unmatched. Germline V gene data show CDR1 as MNHEY and CDR2 as SVGEGT. The CDR3 totals 19 residues. The chain is built from TRBV6-2 or TRBV6-3 and TRBJ2-5; 12 nucleotides align to TRBD2. The sequence came from a woman aged 55-70 years with acute or convalescent COVID-19. Material: peripheral blood. The CDR3 is CASSRGLAGTNLGQETQYF. CDR3 sequence (DNA): TGTGCCAGCAGTAGAGGACTAGCGGGAACCAACCTGGGGCAAGAGACCCAGTACTTC.